The T cell receptor (beta chain) under discussion was sequenced for a study of blood T cell repertoires in COVID-19. Study context: Nucleic acid was either cDNA or gDNA, and it came from T cells, B-cell-depleted T cells, or PBMCs.

The assay was immunoSEQ multiplex PCR, and TCRdb's table has in-frame clones only and misses some. Of approximately 240,000 clones listed, around 82% are singletons. Germline-derived CDR1 and CDR2 are LNHDA and SQIVND (reference sequence). CDR3 length: 11 residues. Trimming removed 4 bases at V and 7 bases at J, with 7 bases between. The chain is built from TRBV19 and TRBJ1-2; D unclear. The TCR originated in an elderly woman with active or convalescent COVID-19. Sequenced material: peripheral blood. This CDR3 is CASSTLRGYTF. The DNA of the CDR3 is TGTGCCAGTAGTACTCTACGTGGCTACACCTTC.